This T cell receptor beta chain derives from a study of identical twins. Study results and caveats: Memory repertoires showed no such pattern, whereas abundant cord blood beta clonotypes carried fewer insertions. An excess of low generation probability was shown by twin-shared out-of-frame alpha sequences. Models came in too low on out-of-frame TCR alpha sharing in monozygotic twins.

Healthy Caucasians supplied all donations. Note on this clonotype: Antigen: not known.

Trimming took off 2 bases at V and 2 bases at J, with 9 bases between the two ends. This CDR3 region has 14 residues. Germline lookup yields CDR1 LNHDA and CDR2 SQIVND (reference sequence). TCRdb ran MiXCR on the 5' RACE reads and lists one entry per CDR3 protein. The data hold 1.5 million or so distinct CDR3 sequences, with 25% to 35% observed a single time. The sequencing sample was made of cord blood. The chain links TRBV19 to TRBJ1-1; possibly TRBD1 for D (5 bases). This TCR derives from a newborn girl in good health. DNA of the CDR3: TGTGCCAGTAGTATACAGGGAGGAAACACTGAAGCTTTCTTT. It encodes CASSIQGGNTEAFF. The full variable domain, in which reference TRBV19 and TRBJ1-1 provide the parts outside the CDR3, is DGGITQSPKYLFRKEGQNVTLSCEQNLNHDAMYWYRQDPGQGLRLIYYSQIVNDFQKGDIAEGYSVSREKKESFPLTVTSAQKNPTAFYLCASSIQGGNTEAFFGQGTRLTVV.